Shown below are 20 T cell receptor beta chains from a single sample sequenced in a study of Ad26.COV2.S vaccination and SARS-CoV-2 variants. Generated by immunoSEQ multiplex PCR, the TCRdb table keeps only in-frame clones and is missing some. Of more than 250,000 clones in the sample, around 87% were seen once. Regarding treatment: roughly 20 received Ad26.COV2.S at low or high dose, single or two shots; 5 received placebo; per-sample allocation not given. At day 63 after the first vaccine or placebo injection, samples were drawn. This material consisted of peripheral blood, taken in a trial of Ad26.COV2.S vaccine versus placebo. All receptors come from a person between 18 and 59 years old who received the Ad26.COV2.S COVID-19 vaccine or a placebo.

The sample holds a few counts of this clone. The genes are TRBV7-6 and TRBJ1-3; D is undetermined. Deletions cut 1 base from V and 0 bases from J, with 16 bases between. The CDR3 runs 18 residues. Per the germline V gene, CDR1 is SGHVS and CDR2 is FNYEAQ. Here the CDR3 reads CASSLELGMGNSGNTIYF. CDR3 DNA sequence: TGTGCCAGCAGCTTAGAGTTGGGGATGGGGAACTCTGGAAACACCATATATTTT.

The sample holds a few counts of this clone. The CDR3 spells CASRQGLDSPLHF. CDR3 bases: TGTGCCAGTCGACAGGGCTTAGATTCACCCCTCCACTTT. This chain links TRBV2 with TRBJ1-6, with TRBD1 matching 7 bases. The germline V gene encodes CDR1 SNHLY and CDR2 FYNNEI. J lost 8 bases, V lost 9 bases, and 7 bases had no gene match. The CDR3 sequence is 13 residues long.

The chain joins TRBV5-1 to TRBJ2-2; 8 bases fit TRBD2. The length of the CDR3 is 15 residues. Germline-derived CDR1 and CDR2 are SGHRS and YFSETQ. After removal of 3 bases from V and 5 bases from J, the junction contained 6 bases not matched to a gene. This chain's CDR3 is CASSSTSGVTGELFF. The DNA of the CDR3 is TGCGCCAGCAGCTCAACTAGCGGTGTTACCGGGGAGCTGTTTTTT.

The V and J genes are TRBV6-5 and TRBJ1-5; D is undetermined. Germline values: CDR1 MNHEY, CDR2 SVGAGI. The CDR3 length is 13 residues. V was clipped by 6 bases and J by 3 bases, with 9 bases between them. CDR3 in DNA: TGTGCCAGCAGCCGGGAGATCAATCAGCCCCAGCATTTT. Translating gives CASSREINQPQHF.

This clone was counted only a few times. The CDR3 sequence is CASSLGEKGVQDTQYF. The CDR3 DNA follows: TGTGCCAGCAGCTTGGGCGAGAAGGGGGTGCAAGATACGCAGTATTTT. V gene TRBV5-8 combines with J gene TRBJ2-3; D possibly corresponds to TRBD1 (6 bases). In germline, CDR1 is SGHTS, CDR2 YDEGEE. V gave up 0 bases and J gave up 5 bases, with 16 bases separating them. The CDR3 extends over 16 amino acids.

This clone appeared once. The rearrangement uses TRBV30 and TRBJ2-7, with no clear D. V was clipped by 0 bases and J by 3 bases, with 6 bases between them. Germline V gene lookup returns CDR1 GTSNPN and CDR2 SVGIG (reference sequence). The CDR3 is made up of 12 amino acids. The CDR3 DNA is TGTGCCTGGAGTGTCGGTAACTACGAGCAGTACTTC. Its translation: CAWSVGNYEQYF.

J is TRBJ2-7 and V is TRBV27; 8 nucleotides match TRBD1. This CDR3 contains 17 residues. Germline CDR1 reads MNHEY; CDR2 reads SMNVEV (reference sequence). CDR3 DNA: TGTGCTAGTGCGGGGCCAAGTCCAGACAGGGGCTTCTACGAGCAGTACTTC. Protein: CASAGPSPDRGFYEQYF.

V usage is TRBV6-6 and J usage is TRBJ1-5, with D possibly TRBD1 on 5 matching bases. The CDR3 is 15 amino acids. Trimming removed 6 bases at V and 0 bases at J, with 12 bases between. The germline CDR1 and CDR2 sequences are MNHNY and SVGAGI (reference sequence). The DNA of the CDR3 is TGTGCCAGCAGCAGGCAGGGAGATAGCAATCAGCCCCAGCATTTT. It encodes CASSRQGDSNQPQHF.

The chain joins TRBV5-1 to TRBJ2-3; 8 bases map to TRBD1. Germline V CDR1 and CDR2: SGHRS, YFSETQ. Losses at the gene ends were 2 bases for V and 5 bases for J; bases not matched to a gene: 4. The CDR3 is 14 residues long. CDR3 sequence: CASSFRTGIDTQYF. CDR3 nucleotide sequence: TGCGCCAGCAGCTTTAGGACAGGGATAGATACGCAGTATTTT.

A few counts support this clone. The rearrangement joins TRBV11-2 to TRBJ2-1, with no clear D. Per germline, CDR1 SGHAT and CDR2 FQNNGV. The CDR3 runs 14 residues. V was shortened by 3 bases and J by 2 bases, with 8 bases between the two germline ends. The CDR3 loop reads CASSFTETYNEQFF. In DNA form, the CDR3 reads TGTGCCAGCAGCTTCACGGAAACCTACAATGAGCAGTTCTTC.

The CDR3 sequence: CASSQRLKWYEQYF. The CDR3 bases are TGTGCCAGCAGCCAAAGATTAAAATGGTACGAGCAGTACTTC. The chain links TRBV14 to TRBJ2-7; unclear D gene. The CDR3 loop spans 14 amino acids. V shed 2 bases and J shed 4 bases, with 12 bases lying between them. CDR1 is SGHDN and CDR2 is FVKESK in the germline V gene.

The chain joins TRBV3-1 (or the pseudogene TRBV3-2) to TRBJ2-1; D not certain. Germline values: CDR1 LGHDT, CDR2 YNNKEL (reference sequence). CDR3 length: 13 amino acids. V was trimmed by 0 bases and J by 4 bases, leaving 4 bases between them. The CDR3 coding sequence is TGTGCCAGCAGCCAAGATTGGTACAATGAGCAGTTCTTC. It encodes CASSQDWYNEQFF.

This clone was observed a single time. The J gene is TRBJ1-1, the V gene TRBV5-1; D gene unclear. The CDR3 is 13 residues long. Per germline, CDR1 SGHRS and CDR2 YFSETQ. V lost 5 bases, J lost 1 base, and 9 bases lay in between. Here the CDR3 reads CASREIENTEAFF. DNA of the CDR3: TGCGCCAGCAGAGAGATAGAGAACACTGAAGCTTTCTTT.

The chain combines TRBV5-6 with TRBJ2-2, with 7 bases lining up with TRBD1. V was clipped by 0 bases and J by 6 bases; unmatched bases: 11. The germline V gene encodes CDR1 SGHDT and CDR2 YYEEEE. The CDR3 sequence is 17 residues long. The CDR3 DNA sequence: TGTGCCAGCAGCTTGGAATTCGACAGGGTACTATCCGGGGAGCTGTTTTTT. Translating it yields CASSLEFDRVLSGELFF. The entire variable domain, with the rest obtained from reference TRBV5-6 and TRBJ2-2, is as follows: DAGVTQSPTHLIKTRGQQVTLRCSPKSGHDTVSWYQQALGQGPQFIFQYYEEEERQRGNFPDRFSGHQFPNYSSELNVNALLLGDSALYLCASSLEFDRVLSGELFFGEGSRLTVL.

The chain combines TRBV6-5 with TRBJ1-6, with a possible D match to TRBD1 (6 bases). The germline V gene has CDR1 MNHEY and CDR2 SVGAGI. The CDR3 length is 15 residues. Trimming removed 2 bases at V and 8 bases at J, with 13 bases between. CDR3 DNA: TGTGCCAGCAGTTACGTGCGGACAGCCGATTCACCCCTCCACTTT. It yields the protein CASSYVRTADSPLHF.

For the CDR3, the DNA is TGTGCCAGCAGCCTAGCGGGGGGGCAACGGGATACGCAGTATTTT. Protein product: CASSLAGGQRDTQYF. This chain joins TRBV6-4 and TRBJ2-3; TRBD2 agrees at 12 bases. CDR1 and CDR2 from the germline V gene are MRHNA and SNTAGT. The trim removed 6 bases at V and 6 bases at J, leaving 7 bases unmatched. The CDR3 is 15 residues long.

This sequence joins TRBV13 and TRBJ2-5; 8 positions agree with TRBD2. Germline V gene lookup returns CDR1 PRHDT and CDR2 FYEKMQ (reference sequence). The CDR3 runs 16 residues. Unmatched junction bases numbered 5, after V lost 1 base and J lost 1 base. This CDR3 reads CASSLAAGDFQETQYF. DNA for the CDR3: TGTGCCAGCAGCTTAGCAGCGGGGGATTTCCAAGAGACCCAGTACTTC. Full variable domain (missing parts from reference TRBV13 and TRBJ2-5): AAGVIQSPRHLIKEKRETATLKCYPIPRHDTVYWYQQGPGQDPQFLISFYEKMQSDKGSIPDRFSAQQFSDYHSELNMSSLELGDSALYFCASSLAAGDFQETQYFGPGTRLLVL.

The CDR3 protein is CASSPGGEGADTQYF. In DNA form, the CDR3 reads TGCGCCAGCAGCCCGGGTGGGGAAGGGGCAGATACGCAGTATTTT. This chain uses TRBV5-1 with TRBJ2-3; the D gene is possibly TRBD1 (5 bases). The CDR3 consists of 15 residues. Trimming took 4 bases from V and 4 from J, leaving 16 bases between them. CDR1 and CDR2 (germline): SGHRS, YFSETQ.

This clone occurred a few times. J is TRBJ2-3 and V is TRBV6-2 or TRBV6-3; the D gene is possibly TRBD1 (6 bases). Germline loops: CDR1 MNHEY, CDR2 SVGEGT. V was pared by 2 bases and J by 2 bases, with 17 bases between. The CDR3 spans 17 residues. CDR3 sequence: CASSYRTVFLPTDTQYF. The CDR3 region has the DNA TGTGCCAGCAGTTACCGGACAGTCTTTTTACCCACAGATACGCAGTATTTT.

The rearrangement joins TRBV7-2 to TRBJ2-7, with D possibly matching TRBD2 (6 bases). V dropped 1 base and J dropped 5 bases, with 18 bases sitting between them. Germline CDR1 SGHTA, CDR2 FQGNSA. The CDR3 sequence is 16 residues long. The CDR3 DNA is TGTGCCAGCAGCTTAGTACCGGGGGAGAACTTCCACGAGCAGTACTTC. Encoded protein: CASSLVPGENFHEQYF. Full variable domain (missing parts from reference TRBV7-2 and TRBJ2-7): GAGVSQSPSNKVTEKGKDVELRCDPISGHTALYWYRQSLGQGLEFLIYFQGNSAPDKSGLPSDRFSAERTGGSVSTLTIQRTQQEDSAVYLCASSLVPGENFHEQYFGPGTRLTVT.